The 8 T cell receptor beta chains listed next were all sequenced from one sample in a study of glioma-infiltrating T cells after dendritic cell vaccination. The repertoire was sequenced with immunoSEQ multiplex PCR; TCRdb's copy has only in-frame clones and lacks some. Of about 82,000 clones listed, roughly 90% were seen once; the top ten hold approximately 3.4%. This material consisted of blood, taken before dendritic cell vaccination. The receptor set was obtained from a human donor with glioblastoma.

V and J are TRBV18 and TRBJ2-5; 9 nucleotides align to TRBD1. Germline values: CDR1 KGHSH, CDR2 LQKENI. The length of the CDR3 is 17 residues. Losses at the gene ends were 2 bases for V and 4 bases for J; bases not matched to a gene: 11. The CDR3 DNA sequence: TGTGCCAGCTCACCATATACAGGGGGCGCCGGAGGAGAGACCCAGTACTTC. It codes for CASSPYTGGAGGETQYF.

This clone occurred once. Other DNA sequences of this sample code for an identical CDR3. The chain uses TRBV7-6 and TRBJ2-1; 11 bases line up with TRBD2. The germline V gene has CDR1 SGHVS and CDR2 FNYEAQ. The trim removed 0 bases at V and 7 bases at J, leaving 5 bases unmatched. There are 16 residues in the CDR3. The CDR3 region is CASSLATSGSKNEQFF. DNA of the CDR3: TGTGCCAGCAGCTTAGCAACTAGCGGGAGTAAAAATGAGCAGTTCTTC.

This clone was observed a handful of times. The chain joins TRBV5-1 to TRBJ2-6, with a weak D call TRBD1 (5 bases). This CDR3 has 17 residues. V shed 0 bases and J shed 0 bases, with 10 bases lying between them. CDR1 is SGHRS and CDR2 is YFSETQ in the germline V gene. CDR3: CASSLGQPGSGANVLTF. For the CDR3, the DNA is TGCGCCAGCAGCTTGGGACAGCCAGGCTCTGGGGCCAACGTCCTGACTTTC.

This sequence joins TRBV2 and TRBJ2-5; 10 nucleotides line up with TRBD2. The CDR3 is made up of 16 amino acids. Losses at the gene ends were 2 bases for V and 1 base for J; bases not matched to a gene: 4. Germline loops: CDR1 SNHLY, CDR2 FYNNEI. The CDR3 region has the DNA TGTGCCAGCAGTGAATACAGCGGGGGGGGCCAAGAGACCCAGTACTTC. Encoded protein: CASSEYSGGGQETQYF.

This clone is labeled as medium-sized (0.01 to 0.1%). This chain joins TRBV29-1 and TRBJ1-1; D may be TRBD1 (5 bases). The CDR3 is made up of 12 amino acids. Germline V gives CDR1 SQVTM, CDR2 ANQGSEA. Trimming cost V 8 bases and J 3 bases, with 13 bases left between them. CDR3 residues: CSIRTGDTEAFF. Written as DNA, the CDR3 is TGCAGCATTCGCACGGGGGACACTGAAGCTTTCTTT.

The chain is built from TRBV6-5 and TRBJ1-2; a weak D match, TRBD1 (5 bases). Germline values: CDR1 MNHEY, CDR2 SVGAGI. V shed 0 bases and J shed 4 bases, with 15 bases lying between them. CDR3 length: 16 amino acids. CDR3 amino acids: CASSYSVVGLSYGYTF. DNA of the CDR3: TGTGCCAGCAGTTACTCGGTCGTGGGGCTGTCCTATGGCTACACCTTC.

This chain links TRBV5-1 with TRBJ2-1; 7 bases fit TRBD1. The CDR3 length is 17 residues. Germline lookup yields CDR1 SGHRS and CDR2 YFSETQ. The V segment lost 0 bases and the J segment 4 bases; nucleotides outside the gene matches: 10. Written as DNA, the CDR3 is TGCGCCAGCAGCTTGGAACAGGGGCTCAGCTCTTACAATGAGCAGTTCTTC. Translated: CASSLEQGLSSYNEQFF.

This sequence joins TRBV29-1 and TRBJ1-1; D is ambiguous. V was cut by 6 bases and J by 2 bases, with 13 bases left in between. CDR3 length: 13 amino acids. Germline assignment: CDR1 SQVTM and CDR2 ANQGSEA. The DNA for the CDR3 is TGCAGCGTGGACCGCGCGGGAAACACTGAAGCTTTCTTT. As protein: CSVDRAGNTEAFF.